Listed below are T cell receptor beta chains from one sample, sequenced in a study of blood T cell repertoires in COVID-19. Generated by immunoSEQ multiplex PCR, the TCRdb table keeps only in-frame clones and is missing some. The sample holds tens of thousands of clones, about 86% seen once. Sequences were obtained from peripheral blood. These receptors originate from a man in his fifties or sixties with acute or convalescent COVID-19. The CDR3 runs from the conserved cysteine through the conserved F or W. The D gene is left open where the match is weak. Clone size appears in some rows only: once, few, many, or a class for an expanded clone.

clone_size	d_call	v_call	j_call	cdr3_aa	cdr3_nt
.	TRBD1	TRBV5-1	TRBJ1-1	CASSPDRGHTEAFF	TGCGCCAGCAGCCCTGACAGGGGGCATACTGAAGCTTTCTTT
.	TRBD1	TRBV19	TRBJ2-1	CASQMGDSSYNEQFF	TGTGCCAGTCAGATGGGGGACAGCTCCTACAATGAGCAGTTCTTC
.	TRBD1	TRBV19	TRBJ2-5	CASSIDDRVQETQYF	TGTGCCAGTAGTATAGACGACAGGGTTCAAGAGACCCAGTACTTC
.	.	TRBV28	TRBJ2-6	CASTEYSGANVLTF	TGTGCCAGCACCGAGTATTCTGGGGCCAACGTCCTGACTTTC
.	TRBD2	TRBV7-3	TRBJ2-1	CASSLLAGDNEQFF	TGTGCCAGCAGCCTATTAGCGGGAGACAATGAGCAGTTCTTC
.	.	TRBV5-5	TRBJ2-7	CASSSSGWGSYEQYF	TGTGCCAGCAGCTCCTCGGGGTGGGGCTCCTACGAGCAGTACTTC
.	TRBD1	TRBV7-8	TRBJ2-3	CASSLVTGDTQYF	TGTGCCAGCAGCTTAGTGACAGGGGATACGCAGTATTTT
once	.	TRBV24-1	TRBJ2-2	CAIRENTGELFF	TGTGCCATTCGGGAGAACACCGGGGAGCTGTTTTTT
once	.	TRBV5-1	TRBJ1-1	CASSSGTNNRAFF	TGCGCCAGCAGCTCCGGGACAAATAATCGGGCTTTCTTT
.	.	TRBV6-5	TRBJ1-2	CASSYAGTSGDGYTF	TGTGCCAGCAGTTACGCAGGAACGTCAGGGGATGGCTACACCTTC
.	.	TRBV14	TRBJ2-5	CASSWGLEETQYF	TGTGCCAGCAGCTGGGGACTTGAGGAGACCCAGTACTTC
.	TRBD1	TRBV11-3	TRBJ2-7	CASSLEDRGEQYF	TGTGCCAGCAGCTTAGAAGACAGGGGCGAGCAGTACTTC
.	.	TRBV20-1	TRBJ1-2	CSASIAGDYGYTF	TGCAGTGCTAGTATAGCGGGGGACTATGGCTACACCTTC
.	.	TRBV27	TRBJ2-7	CASSSVYWRGNEQYF	TGTGCCAGCAGTTCAGTTTACTGGCGGGGAAACGAGCAGTACTTC
once	.	TRBV30	TRBJ1-4	CAWSNGFNEKLFF	TGTGCCTGGAGTAACGGGTTTAATGAAAAACTGTTTTTT
.	.	TRBV7-9	TRBJ1-2	CASSSGTRGYTF	TGTGCCAGCAGCTCCGGTACTAGGGGCTACACCTTC
.	.	TRBV18	TRBJ2-7	CASSPNSYEQYF	TGTGCCAGCTCACCAAACAGTTACGAGCAGTACTTC
.	TRBD1	TRBV19	TRBJ2-6	CASSTHPGTVGANVLTF	TGTGCCAGTAGTACTCACCCAGGGACAGTTGGGGCCAACGTCCTGACTTTC
.	.	TRBV28	TRBJ1-3	CASSLLAGPSSGNTIYF	TGTGCCAGCAGTTTATTGGCAGGCCCGAGCTCTGGAAACACCATATATTTT
.	.	TRBV3-1/TRBV3-2	TRBJ2-5	CASSNWRETQYF	TGTGCCAGCAGCAACTGGAGGGAGACCCAGTACTTC
.	TRBD1	TRBV7-6	TRBJ1-4	CASSFRTGSPTNEKLFF	TGTGCCAGCAGCTTTAGGACAGGATCACCAACTAATGAAAAACTGTTTTTT
.	.	TRBV25-1	TRBJ2-2	CASSESGFGELFF	TGTGCCAGCAGTGAATCGGGTTTTGGGGAGCTGTTTTTT
.	.	TRBV20-1	TRBJ2-2	CSASNGNSGSGELFF	TGCAGTGCTAGTAATGGAAATTCGGGATCCGGGGAGCTGTTTTTT
.	TRBD2	TRBV9	TRBJ2-2	CASNLAGNTGELFF	TGTGCCAGCAATCTAGCGGGGAACACCGGGGAGCTGTTTTTT
.	TRBD1	TRBV19	TRBJ2-7	CASSIVGTGGYEQYF	TGTGCCAGTAGTATAGTGGGGACAGGAGGCTACGAGCAGTACTTC
once	.	TRBV19	TRBJ1-6	CASSYLGQDSPLHF	TGTGCCAGTAGTTACCTGGGTCAGGATTCACCCCTCCACTTT
.	.	TRBV2	TRBJ2-3	CASRQSTDTQYF	TGTGCCAGCAGGCAGTCCACAGATACGCAGTATTTT
once	.	TRBV29-1	TRBJ1-2	CSVEGSDYGYTF	TGCAGCGTTGAAGGCTCAGACTATGGCTACACCTTC
.	.	TRBV3-1/TRBV3-2	TRBJ1-2	CASSQAGDFYGYTF	TGTGCCAGCAGCCAAGCGGGAGACTTCTATGGCTACACCTTC
.	.	TRBV2	TRBJ1-2	CASSEARANYGYTF	TGTGCCAGCAGTGAAGCGCGGGCTAACTATGGCTACACCTTC
.	.	TRBV19	TRBJ2-3	CASSEEFMGASTDTQYF	TGTGCCAGTAGTGAGGAGTTTATGGGGGCAAGCACAGATACGCAGTATTTT
.	.	TRBV4-1	TRBJ2-2	CASSRDQAGELFF	TGCGCCAGCAGTCGGGATCAGGCCGGGGAGCTGTTTTTT
few	.	TRBV20-1	TRBJ1-1	CSASLSLKAFF	TGCAGTGCTAGCTTGAGCCTAAAAGCTTTCTTT
.	.	TRBV19	TRBJ1-1	CASSTVRENTEAFF	TGTGCCAGTAGTACTGTACGGGAGAACACTGAAGCTTTCTTT
.	.	TRBV5-1	TRBJ2-2	CASSRTSGGRTGELFF	TGCGCCAGCAGCAGGACATCAGGGGGGAGAACCGGGGAGCTGTTTTTT
few	.	TRBV9	TRBJ2-1	CASSAGYNEQFF	TGTGCCAGCAGCGCAGGTTACAATGAGCAGTTCTTC
.	.	TRBV5-1	TRBJ1-2	CASSIQGDANYGYTF	TGCGCCAGCTCCATACAGGGAGACGCTAACTATGGCTACACCTTC
.	TRBD2	TRBV2	TRBJ2-2	CASRLAMAGELFF	TGTGCCAGCAGACTAGCGATGGCCGGGGAGCTGTTTTTT
.	TRBD2	TRBV7-3	TRBJ2-7	CASSLTPTSGLAAQYF	TGTGCCAGCAGCTTAACGCCGACCTCAGGACTAGCGGCTCAGTACTTC
.	.	TRBV9	TRBJ2-7	CASSRTASYEQYF	TGTGCCAGCAGCAGGACAGCCTCCTACGAGCAGTACTTC
once	.	TRBV7-2	TRBJ2-2	CASSLVGGYANTGELFF	TGTGCCAGCAGCTTAGTCGGCGGATACGCGAACACCGGGGAGCTGTTTTTT
once	.	TRBV4-2	TRBJ1-5	CASSQDSQNQPQHF	TGTGCCAGCAGCCAAGATTCGCAGAATCAGCCCCAGCATTTT
few	TRBD1	TRBV28	TRBJ1-5	CASPRQGFGQPQHF	TGTGCCAGCCCTCGACAGGGTTTCGGACAGCCCCAGCATTTT
.	TRBD2	TRBV30	TRBJ2-7	CAWIRPRTSGDYEQYF	TGTGCCTGGATCCGACCCCGGACTAGCGGGGACTACGAGCAGTACTTC
.	.	TRBV6-5	TRBJ2-7	CASSNSYSSYEQYF	TGTGCCAGCAGTAACTCCTACTCCTCCTACGAGCAGTACTTC
once	TRBD1	TRBV6-5	TRBJ1-5	CATTGTDGKPQHF	TGTGCCACTACCGGGACAGATGGAAAGCCCCAGCATTTT
.	.	TRBV20-1	TRBJ2-7	CSASSGHEQYF	TGCAGTGCTAGTTCCGGTCACGAGCAGTACTTC
.	TRBD2	TRBV6-6	TRBJ2-1	CASSYETSGRKNEQFF	TGTGCCAGCAGTTACGAGACTAGCGGGAGAAAGAATGAGCAGTTCTTC
.	.	TRBV12-3/TRBV12-4	TRBJ2-3	CASSLGDTQYF	TGTGCCAGCAGTTTGGGCGATACGCAGTATTTT
few	.	TRBV11-1	TRBJ2-1	CASSTTRFGEQFF	TGTGCCAGCAGCACGACTAGATTCGGCGAGCAGTTCTTC
.	.	TRBV6-5	TRBJ2-1	CASWRPSLTHNEQFF	TGTGCCAGCTGGCGGCCTTCTTTGACCCACAATGAGCAGTTCTTC
.	.	TRBV28	TRBJ2-1	CASSYRYNEQFF	TGTGCCAGCAGTTATCGGTACAATGAGCAGTTCTTC
.	.	TRBV5-1	TRBJ2-6	CASSLQRSGANVLTF	TGCGCCAGCAGCTTACAACGATCTGGGGCCAACGTCCTGACTTTC
.	TRBD1	TRBV5-1	TRBJ2-7	CASSPGTGGNEQYF	TGCGCCAGCAGCCCCGGGACAGGGGGCAACGAGCAGTACTTC